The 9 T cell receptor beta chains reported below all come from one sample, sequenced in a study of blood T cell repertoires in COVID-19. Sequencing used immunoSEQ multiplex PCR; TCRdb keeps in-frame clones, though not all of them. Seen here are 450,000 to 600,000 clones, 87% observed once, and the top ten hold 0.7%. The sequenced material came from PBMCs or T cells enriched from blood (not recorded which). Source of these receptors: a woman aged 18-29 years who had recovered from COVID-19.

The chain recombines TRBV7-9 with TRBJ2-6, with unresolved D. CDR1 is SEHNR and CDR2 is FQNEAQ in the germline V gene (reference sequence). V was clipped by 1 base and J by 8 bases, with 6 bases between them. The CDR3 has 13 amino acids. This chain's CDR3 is CASSLGASNVLTF. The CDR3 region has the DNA TGTGCCAGCAGCTTAGGAGCCTCCAACGTCCTGACTTTC.

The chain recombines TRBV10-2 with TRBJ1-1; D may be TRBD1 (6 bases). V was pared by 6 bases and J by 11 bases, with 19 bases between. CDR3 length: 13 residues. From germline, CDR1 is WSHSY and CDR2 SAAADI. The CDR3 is CASRDSPAFRAFF. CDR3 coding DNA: TGCGCCAGCAGGGACAGCCCAGCATTTAGGGCTTTCTTT.

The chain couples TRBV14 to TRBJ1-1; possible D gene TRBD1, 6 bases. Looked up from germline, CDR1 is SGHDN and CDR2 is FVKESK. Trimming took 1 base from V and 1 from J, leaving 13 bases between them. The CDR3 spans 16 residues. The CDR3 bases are TGTGCCAGCAGCCAAGCCCGGGGGGCGGCGAACACTGAAGCTTTCTTT. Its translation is CASSQARGAANTEAFF.

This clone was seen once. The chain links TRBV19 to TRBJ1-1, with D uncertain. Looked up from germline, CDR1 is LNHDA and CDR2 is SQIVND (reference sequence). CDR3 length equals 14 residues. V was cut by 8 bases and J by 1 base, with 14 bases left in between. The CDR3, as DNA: TGTGCCAGTTCACCTACGGTACCGAACACTGAAGCTTTCTTT. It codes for CASSPTVPNTEAFF.

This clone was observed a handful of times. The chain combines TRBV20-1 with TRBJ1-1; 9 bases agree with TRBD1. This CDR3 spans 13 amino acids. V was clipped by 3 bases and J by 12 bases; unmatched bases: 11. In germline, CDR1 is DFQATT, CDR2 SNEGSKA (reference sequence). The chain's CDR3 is CSASGRDRAETFF. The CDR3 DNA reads TGCAGTGCTAGTGGACGGGACAGGGCAGAAACTTTCTTT.

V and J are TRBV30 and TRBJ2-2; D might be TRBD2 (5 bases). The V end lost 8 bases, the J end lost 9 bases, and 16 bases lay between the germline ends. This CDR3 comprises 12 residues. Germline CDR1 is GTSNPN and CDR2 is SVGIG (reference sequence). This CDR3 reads CAAHPGGRELFF. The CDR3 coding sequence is TGTGCCGCCCACCCAGGAGGCCGGGAGCTGTTTTTT.

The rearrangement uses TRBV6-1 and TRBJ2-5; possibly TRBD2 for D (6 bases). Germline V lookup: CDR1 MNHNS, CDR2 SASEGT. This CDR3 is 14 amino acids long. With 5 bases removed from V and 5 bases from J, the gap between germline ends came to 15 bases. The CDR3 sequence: CASSLPGGGETQYF. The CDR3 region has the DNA TGTGCCAGCAGTCTACCCGGGGGTGGGGAGACCCAGTACTTC.

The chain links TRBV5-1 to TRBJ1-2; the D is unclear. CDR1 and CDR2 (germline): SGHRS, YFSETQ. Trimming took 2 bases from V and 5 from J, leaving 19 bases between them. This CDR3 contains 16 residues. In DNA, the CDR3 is TGCGCCAGCAGCTTACCTCGGACTGACGGAAGGTATGGCTACACCTTC. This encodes CASSLPRTDGRYGYTF.

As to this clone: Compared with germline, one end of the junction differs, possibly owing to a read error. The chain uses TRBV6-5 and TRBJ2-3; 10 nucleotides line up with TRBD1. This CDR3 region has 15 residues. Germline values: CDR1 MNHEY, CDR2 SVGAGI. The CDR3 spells CASSSPDRGGDTQYF. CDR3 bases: TGTGCCAGTAGTTCCCCGGACAGGGGGGGAGATACGCAGTATTTT.